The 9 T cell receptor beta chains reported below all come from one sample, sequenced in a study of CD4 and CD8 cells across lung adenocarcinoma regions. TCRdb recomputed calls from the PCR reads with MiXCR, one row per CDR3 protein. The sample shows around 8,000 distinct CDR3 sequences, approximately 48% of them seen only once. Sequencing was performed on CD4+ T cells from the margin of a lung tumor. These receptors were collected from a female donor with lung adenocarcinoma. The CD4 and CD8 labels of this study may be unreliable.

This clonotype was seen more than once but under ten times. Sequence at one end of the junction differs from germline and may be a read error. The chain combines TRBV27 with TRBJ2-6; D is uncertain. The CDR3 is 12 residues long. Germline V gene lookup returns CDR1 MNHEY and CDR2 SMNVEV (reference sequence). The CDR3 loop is CATSSGANVLTF. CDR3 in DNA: TGTGCCACCAGTTCTGGGGCCAACGTCCTGACTTTC.

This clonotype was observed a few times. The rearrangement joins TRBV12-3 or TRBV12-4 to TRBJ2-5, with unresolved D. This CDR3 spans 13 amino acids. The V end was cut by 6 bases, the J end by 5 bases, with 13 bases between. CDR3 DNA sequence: TGTGCCAGCAGGCGACTGGAATTGGAGACCCAGTACTTC. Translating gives CASRRLELETQYF.

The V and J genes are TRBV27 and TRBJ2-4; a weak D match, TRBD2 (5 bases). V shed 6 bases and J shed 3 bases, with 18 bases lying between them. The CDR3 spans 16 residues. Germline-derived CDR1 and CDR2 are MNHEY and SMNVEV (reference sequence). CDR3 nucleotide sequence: TGTGCCAGCAGAAAACAAGGACTGTCCAACAAAAACATTCAGTACTTC. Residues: CASRKQGLSNKNIQYF.

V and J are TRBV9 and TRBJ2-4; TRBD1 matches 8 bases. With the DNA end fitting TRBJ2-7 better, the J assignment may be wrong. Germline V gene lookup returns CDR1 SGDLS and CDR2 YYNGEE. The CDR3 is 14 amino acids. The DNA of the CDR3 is TGTGCCAGCAGCGTGGGACAGGCCATCTACGAGCAGTACTTC. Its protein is CASSVGQAIYEQYF.

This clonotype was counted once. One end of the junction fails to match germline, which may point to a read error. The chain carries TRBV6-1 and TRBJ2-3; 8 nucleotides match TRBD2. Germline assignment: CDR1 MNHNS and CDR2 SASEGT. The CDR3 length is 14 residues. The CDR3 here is CAGSGSGGQDTQYF. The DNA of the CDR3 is TGTGCGGGCAGTGGGAGCGGGGGCCAGGATACCCAGTATTTT.

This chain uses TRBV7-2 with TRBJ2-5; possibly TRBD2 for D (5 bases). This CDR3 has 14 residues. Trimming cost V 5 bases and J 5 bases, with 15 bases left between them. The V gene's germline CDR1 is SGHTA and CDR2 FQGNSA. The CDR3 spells CASSPPGSMETQYF. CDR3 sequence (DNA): TGTGCCAGCAGCCCCCCGGGGTCCATGGAGACCCAGTACTTC.

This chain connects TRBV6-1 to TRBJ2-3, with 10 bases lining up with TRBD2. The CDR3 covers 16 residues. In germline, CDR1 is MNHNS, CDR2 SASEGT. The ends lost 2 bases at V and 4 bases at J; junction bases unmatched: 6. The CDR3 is CASSENLAGGADTQYF. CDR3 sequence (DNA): TGTGCCAGCAGTGAAAATTTAGCGGGAGGCGCAGATACGCAGTATTTT.

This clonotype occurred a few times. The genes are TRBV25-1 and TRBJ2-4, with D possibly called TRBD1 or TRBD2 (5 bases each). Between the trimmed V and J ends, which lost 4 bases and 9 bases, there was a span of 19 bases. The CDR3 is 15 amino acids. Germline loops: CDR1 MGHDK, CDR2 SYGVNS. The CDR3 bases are TGTGCCAGCAGTGTCCGGGACCTCCGAGGGGCCATTCAGTACTTC. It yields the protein CASSVRDLRGAIQYF.

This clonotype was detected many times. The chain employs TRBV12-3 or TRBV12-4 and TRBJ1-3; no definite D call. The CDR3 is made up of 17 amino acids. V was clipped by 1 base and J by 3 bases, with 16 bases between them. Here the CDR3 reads CASSLVIGRLFGNTIYF. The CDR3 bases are TGTGCCAGCAGTTTAGTCATCGGCAGACTCTTTGGAAACACCATATATTTT.